This T cell receptor beta chain was recorded in a study of shared clonotypes between healthy human individuals. Positive CCR7 selection of CD45RO-negative cells yielded the naive CD8 cells, and terminally differentiated effector memory CD45RA+ cells were excluded. Data came from immunoSEQ multiplex PCR; TCRdb stores just in-frame clones and leaves some out. The repertoire consists of 1.5 million to 2.5 million clones, with roughly 94% occurring once and the leading ten covering less than 1.5%. Germline-derived CDR1 and CDR2 are GTSNPN and SVGIG (reference sequence). The CDR3 runs 12 residues. V was shortened by 2 bases and J by 7 bases, with 12 bases between the two germline ends.

The TCR originated in a man younger than 35 in good health. The V call is TRBV30, the J call TRBJ2-7, with D possibly matching TRBD2 (5 bases). Sequenced input: naive CD8+ T cells sorted from blood. The CDR3, as DNA: TGTGCCTGGAGTTTGGTTAGCGAGGAGCAGTACTTC. It specifies CAWSLVSEEQYF.